This entry lists 23 T cell receptor beta chains sequenced from one sample in a study (dated by TCRdb to 2013 to 2016). Library method: 5' RACE. Sequencing used an Illumina MiSeq. The public reads were reprocessed in TCRdb via fastp at Q25 and MiXCR, keeping in-frame beta chains. When rows share a CDR3 protein, they turn into one entry using the most common DNA and genes. The sample table records 25,000 to 35,000 distinct CDR3 sequences; approximately 25% of these occur just once. In total, the top ten clones hold around 4.5% of the sample. Sample: memory CD4+ T cells sorted from blood. This sample's cell subset or site label indicates: memory CD4+ T cells, CD4+CD45RO+CD25-. These receptors originate from a female donor with breast cancer.

The chain links TRBV7-3 to TRBJ2-2; TRBD2 agrees at 10 bases. V dropped 5 bases and J dropped 7; count of bases not matched to a gene: 10. The germline V gene has CDR1 SGHTA and CDR2 FQGTGA. The CDR3 totals 16 residues. CDR3 in DNA: TGTGCCAGCAGCCCCTCTAGCGGGAGTTGGGTCGGGGAGCTGTTTTTT. The encoded protein is CASSPSSGSWVGELFF. Supplemented by reference TRBV7-3 and TRBJ2-2, the full variable domain reads GAGVSQTPSNKVTEKGKYVELRCDPISGHTALYWYRQSLGQGPEFLIYFQGTGAADDSGLPNDRFFAVRPEGSVSTLKIQRTERGDSAVYLCASSPSSGSWVGELFFGEGSRLTVL.

The CDR3 loop reads CASKVAGGNEQFF. CDR3 DNA: TGTGCCAGCAAAGTCGCAGGCGGCAATGAGCAGTTCTTC. This chain joins TRBV12-3 or TRBV12-4 and TRBJ2-1, with D uncertain. Trimming took off 7 bases at V and 6 bases at J, with 13 bases between the two ends. The CDR3 is made up of 13 amino acids.

The chain joins TRBV28 to TRBJ1-5; D not certain. Per germline, CDR1 MDHEN and CDR2 SYDVKM. V lost 9 bases, J lost 1 base, and 7 bases lay in between. This CDR3 contains 12 residues. The chain's CDR3 is CARSRSNQPQHF. In DNA form, the CDR3 reads TGTGCCAGATCGCGGAGCAATCAGCCCCAGCATTTT.

The genes are TRBV27 and TRBJ1-4; TRBD1 matches 7 bases. CDR1 and CDR2 (germline): MNHEY, SMNVEV (reference sequence). The V and J ends lost 5 bases and 9 bases, in that order; junction bases with no gene match: 12. The CDR3 loop spans 15 amino acids. The CDR3 sequence is CASSPRQGGLKKLFF. CDR3 bases: TGTGCCAGCAGTCCCCGACAGGGAGGTCTTAAAAAACTGTTTTTT. The full variable domain, its missing parts supplied by reference TRBV27 and TRBJ1-4, is EAQVTQNPRYLITVTGKKLTVTCSQNMNHEYMSWYRQDPGLGLRQIYYSMNVEVTDKGDVPEGYKVSRKEKRNFPLILESPSPNQTSLYFCASSPRQGGLKKLFFGSGTQLSVL.

This clonotype appeared many times. The rearrangement links TRBV5-6 to TRBJ2-1, with a tentative D call TRBD1 (6 bases). Trimming cost V 4 bases and J 6 bases, with 20 bases left between them. CDR1 is SGHDT and CDR2 is YYEEEE in the germline V gene. The CDR3 consists of 16 residues. The CDR3 nucleotides are TGTGCCAGCAGCGACTCATTCAGGGGCGCTCTCAATGAGCAGTTCTTC. It is translated as CASSDSFRGALNEQFF.

This clonotype was recorded many times. The gene calls are TRBV28 and TRBJ2-1; D possibly corresponds to TRBD1 (5 bases). This CDR3 is 14 amino acids long. Trimming cost V 4 bases and J 8 bases, with 15 bases left between them. Germline lookup yields CDR1 MDHEN and CDR2 SYDVKM. CDR3 region: CASSWLVGDYEQFF. The CDR3, as DNA: TGTGCCAGCAGTTGGTTGGTAGGGGATTATGAGCAGTTCTTC.

This clonotype was detected only a few times. The J gene is TRBJ1-5, the V gene TRBV9; D unresolved. The CDR3 length is 15 residues. Trimming shortened V by 3 bases and J by 3 bases, and 13 bases separated the two germline ends. Germline CDR1 is SGDLS and CDR2 is YYNGEE. The CDR3 nucleotides are TGTGCCAGCAGCGGCTCAGGAGCGATCAATCAGCCCCAGCATTTT. Translating it yields CASSGSGAINQPQHF.

At least ten counts were recorded for this clonotype. The chain couples TRBV4-1 to TRBJ1-4; tentative D call: TRBD1 (6 bases). Germline assignment: CDR1 MGHRA and CDR2 YSYEKL. The V and J ends lost 2 bases and 6 bases respectively, with 10 bases between them. This CDR3 is built from 14 residues. The CDR3 region is CASSQNPGDEKLFF. CDR3 nucleotide sequence: TGCGCCAGCAGCCAAAACCCAGGGGATGAAAAACTGTTTTTT.

This clonotype came up a few times. Germline is not matched at one junction end, which may reflect a read error. The rearrangement uses TRBV27 and TRBJ2-5; D is perhaps TRBD1 (7 bases). The CDR3 length is 12 residues. Per the germline V gene, CDR1 is MNHEY and CDR2 is SMNVEV (reference sequence). CDR3 region: CTSAGGTETQYF. The CDR3 coding sequence is TGTACCAGCGCAGGGGGGACGGAGACCCAGTACTTC.

The table lists this clonotype with a few counts. The rearrangement joins TRBV27 to TRBJ2-7; tentatively, D is TRBD2 (6 bases). V lost 3 bases, J lost 4 bases, and 19 bases lay in between. Germline V gene lookup returns CDR1 MNHEY and CDR2 SMNVEV (reference sequence). The CDR3 covers 16 residues. The CDR3: CASSFFGTFEPYEQYF. The CDR3 region has the DNA TGTGCCAGCAGTTTTTTTGGGACTTTCGAGCCTTACGAGCAGTACTTC.

At least ten counts were recorded for this clonotype. The chain employs TRBV6-5 and TRBJ2-2, with TRBD1 matching over 7 bases. The germline CDR1 and CDR2 sequences are MNHEY and SVGAGI. Trimming removed 4 bases from V and 5 bases from J; junction bases left unmatched: 4. The CDR3 sequence is 14 residues long. The CDR3, as DNA: TGTGCCAGCAGTTTGGGCAGGGGGACCGGGGAGCTGTTTTTT. It translates to CASSLGRGTGELFF.

This chain connects TRBV4-3 to TRBJ1-4; D ambiguous. V lost 7 bases to trimming and J lost 7 bases, with 10 bases between them. The CDR3 has 12 amino acids. Looked up from germline, CDR1 is LGHNA and CDR2 is YSLEER. Here the CDR3 DNA reads TGCGCCAGCACCCCCCGGGGTGAAAAACTGTTTTTT. Translated, it gives CASTPRGEKLFF.

This clonotype has just a few counts. This chain uses TRBV20-1 with TRBJ2-1, with 8 bases lining up with TRBD2. The CDR3 length is 17 residues. Germline V gene lookup returns CDR1 DFQATT and CDR2 SNEGSKA (reference sequence). V lost 4 bases, J lost 0 bases, and 11 bases stayed unmatched. In nucleotides, the CDR3 is TGCAGTGCTACTGACCATAGCGGGAAGAGCTCCTACAATGAGCAGTTCTTC. Residues: CSATDHSGKSSYNEQFF.

The rearrangement links TRBV12-3 or TRBV12-4 to TRBJ2-5; TRBD2 might be the D (6 bases). The germline V and J ends were trimmed by 7 bases and 3 bases, with 18 bases remaining between them. The CDR3 extends over 15 amino acids. CDR3 DNA sequence: TGTGCCAGCAATTCGGGGGACCGGAGGAAAGAGACCCAGTACTTC. Protein: CASNSGDRRKETQYF.

This clonotype was observed at least ten times. The gene calls are TRBV6-5 and TRBJ2-1, with 11 bases lining up with TRBD2. V shed 6 bases and J 6 bases; nucleotides not matched to a gene: 4. Per germline, CDR1 MNHEY and CDR2 SVGAGI. The CDR3 covers 14 residues. The CDR3 coding sequence is TGTGCCAGCAGACTAGCGGGAGCTTCCAATGAGCAGTTCTTC. Translation: CASRLAGASNEQFF.

In its sample, this clonotype was seen many times. The V and J genes are TRBV5-1 and TRBJ2-1; 13 nucleotides agree with TRBD2. The V gene's germline CDR1 is SGHRS and CDR2 YFSETQ. The CDR3 covers 15 residues. V lost 4 bases to trimming and J lost 5 bases; unmatched junction nucleotides: 3. The CDR3 sequence: CASSTGTSGNNEQFF. CDR3 DNA: TGCGCCAGCAGCACAGGGACTAGCGGGAACAATGAGCAGTTCTTC.

The chain recombines TRBV4-1 with TRBJ2-3; no clear D. Germline CDR1 and CDR2: MGHRA and YSYEKL. CDR3 size: 14 residues. The ends were cut back, 7 bases at V and 2 bases at J, with 13 bases in the middle. CDR3 DNA sequence: TGCGCCAGCACCCCAGATGACTCCACAGATACGCAGTATTTT. It specifies CASTPDDSTDTQYF.

V usage is TRBV27 and J usage is TRBJ1-1; 8 bases map to TRBD1. This CDR3 is 13 amino acids long. Trimming cost V 5 bases and J 6 bases; bases outside gene matches: 5. CDR1 is MNHEY, CDR2 SMNVEV, per germline (reference sequence). The CDR3, as DNA: TGTGCCAGCAGTAACCTGGGACAGGCTGAAGCTTTCTTT. Translated, it gives CASSNLGQAEAFF.

This clonotype was picked up a small number of times. J is TRBJ2-4 and V is TRBV9; no clear D. Germline loops: CDR1 SGDLS, CDR2 YYNGEE. This CDR3 has 15 amino acids. Between the trimmed V and J ends, which lost 4 bases and 0 bases, there was a span of 11 bases. CDR3 DNA sequence: TGTGCCAGCAGCTTACAAGGGATAGCCAAAAACATTCAGTACTTC. Protein: CASSLQGIAKNIQYF.

This rearrangement joins TRBV27 to TRBJ2-5; TRBD2 matches 7 bases. The CDR3 extends over 12 amino acids. The junction had 1 base not matched to a gene; V was cut back by 0 bases and J by 9 bases. CDR1 MNHEY and CDR2 SMNVEV come from the germline V gene (reference sequence). The CDR3 DNA reads as TGTGCCAGCAGTTTATCGGGGGGGGCCCAGTACTTC. It codes for CASSLSGGAQYF.

CDR3 protein: CASSYMTLAEQYF. CDR3 nucleotides: TGTGCCAGCAGTTATATGACTTTGGCCGAGCAGTACTTC. The gene calls are TRBV6-6 and TRBJ2-7, with no clear D. The V end lost 3 bases, the J end lost 6 bases, and 12 bases lay between the germline ends. Germline CDR1 and CDR2: MNHNY and SVGAGI (reference sequence). The CDR3 has 13 amino acids.

The rearrangement uses TRBV6-5 and TRBJ1-2; 8 bases map to TRBD1. CDR1 is MNHEY and CDR2 is SVGAGI in the germline V gene. The CDR3 contains 15 residues. V shed 4 bases and J 4 bases; nucleotides not matched to a gene: 8. The CDR3 spells CASSSQGGKSYGYTF. The CDR3 DNA reads as TGTGCCAGCAGTTCACAGGGGGGAAAGAGCTATGGCTACACCTTC.

The chain links TRBV28 to TRBJ2-1; the D gene is possibly TRBD1 (7 bases). CDR3 length equals 14 residues. The germline V and J ends were trimmed by 5 bases and 7 bases, with 15 bases remaining between them. The germline V gene has CDR1 MDHEN and CDR2 SYDVKM. The CDR3 protein is CASSLPTGRNEQFF. As DNA, the CDR3 is TGTGCCAGCAGTCTCCCGACAGGGAGGAATGAGCAGTTCTTC. Supplemented by reference TRBV28 and TRBJ2-1, the full variable domain reads DVKVTQSSRYLVKRTGEKVFLECVQDMDHENMFWYRQDPGLGLRLIYFSYDVKMKEKGDIPEGYSVSREKKERFSLILESASTNQTSMYLCASSLPTGRNEQFFGPGTRLTVL.